The 19 T cell receptor beta chains below all came from one sample that was sequenced in a study of vaccination effects on CD4 cells after COVID-19. Here immunoSEQ multiplex PCR was the method, and the copy in TCRdb shows in-frame clones only, minus some. Among tens of thousands of clones, around 78% were seen once, and the ten largest hold around 1.3%. Their target antigens are unknown. Prior to sequencing, the ViraFEST assay stimulated PBMC with viral peptide pools, which expanded the antigen-specific CD4+ T cells. Cells that had been cultured for roughly eleven days were the source of isolated CD4+ T cells. Participants received two doses of either the BNT162b2 or mRNA-1273 vaccine. Sequencing was performed on CD4+ T cells from PBMCs cultured with HCoV-229E spike peptides, taken after COVID-19 vaccination. These receptors came from a human donor who received a COVID-19 vaccine.

This chain connects TRBV10-1 to TRBJ2-5; TRBD2 matches at 11 bases. V gave up 0 bases and J gave up 5 bases; unmatched junction bases: 8. This CDR3 is 17 amino acids long. The germline V gene has CDR1 WNHNN and CDR2 SYGVQD (reference sequence). The CDR3 coding sequence is TGCGCCAGCAGTGAGTCGGCTAGCGGGGGGCCAGCGGAGACCCAGTACTTC. It codes for CASSESASGGPAETQYF.

This clone was detected a few times. J is TRBJ1-5 and V is TRBV10-1; no reliable D call. Deletions cut 7 bases from V and 0 bases from J, with 16 bases between. The germline V gene encodes CDR1 WNHNN and CDR2 SYGVQD (reference sequence). CDR3 length: 16 amino acids. DNA of the CDR3: TGCGCCAGCAAGTCCCTCCGGCAGAATAGCAATCAGCCCCAGCATTTT. It encodes CASKSLRQNSNQPQHF.

This clone appeared a few times. The CDR3 loop is CASSPALTATGEKLFF. CDR3 DNA: TGTGCCAGCTCACCAGCTTTAACTGCAACGGGGGAAAAACTGTTTTTT. The genes are TRBV18 and TRBJ1-4; D is undetermined. The CDR3 has 16 residues. CDR1 is KGHSH and CDR2 is LQKENI in the germline V gene. Trimming removed 2 bases from V and 8 bases from J, with 18 bases in between.

The V and J genes are TRBV6-5 and TRBJ1-2; 7 bases fit TRBD1. This CDR3 comprises 15 residues. Germline values: CDR1 MNHEY, CDR2 SVGAGI. V dropped 7 bases and J dropped 4; count of bases not matched to a gene: 12. The CDR3 loop reads CASNLRSGQLYGYTF. DNA for the CDR3: TGTGCCAGCAACCTACGCTCGGGACAGCTCTATGGCTACACCTTC.

J is TRBJ1-2 and V is TRBV29-1; TRBD1 might be the D (6 bases). V lost 4 bases and J 5 bases, leaving 11 bases between the germline ends. This CDR3 is built from 12 residues. Germline assignment: CDR1 SQVTM and CDR2 ANQGSEA. The CDR3 protein is CSVAGGSYGYTF. The CDR3 region has the DNA TGCAGCGTTGCGGGGGGCTCATATGGCTACACCTTC.

CDR3 DNA: TGTGCCAGCAGCTTATACACTACAAGCACAGATACGCAGTATTTT. It yields the protein CASSLYTTSTDTQYF. The rearrangement joins TRBV7-3 to TRBJ2-3; the D is unclear. V dropped 2 bases and J dropped 0 bases, with 9 bases sitting between them. CDR1 is SGHTA, CDR2 FQGTGA, per germline. This CDR3 has 15 residues.

In DNA, the CDR3 is TGTGCCAGCAGCCTAACCGGGACTAGTGAGTACAATGAGCAGTTCTTC. Protein product: CASSLTGTSEYNEQFF. The chain recombines TRBV7-2 with TRBJ2-1; 8 positions match TRBD2. This CDR3 spans 16 amino acids. Germline V CDR1 and CDR2: SGHTA, FQGNSA. V was clipped by 5 bases and J by 4 bases; unmatched bases: 10.

The chain joins TRBV28 to TRBJ2-7, with D possibly matching TRBD2 (5 bases). Trimming removed 6 bases from V and 6 bases from J, with 15 bases in between. This CDR3 contains 13 residues. CDR1 MDHEN and CDR2 SYDVKM come from the germline V gene. The DNA for the CDR3 is TGTGCCAGCAGCAAACTCGGACGGGGCGAGCAGTACGTC. It encodes CASSKLGRGEQYV.

This sequence joins TRBV30 and TRBJ1-1, with D unclear. Looked up from germline, CDR1 is GTSNPN and CDR2 is SVGIG (reference sequence). Trimming took off 3 bases at V and 3 bases at J, with 14 bases between the two ends. This CDR3 spans 14 amino acids. The CDR3 DNA follows: TGTGCCTGGAGCTTTACACTGGCGGACACTGAAGCTTTCTTT. Its protein is CAWSFTLADTEAFF.

The rearrangement joins TRBV5-1 to TRBJ2-2, with TRBD1 as a possible D gene (6 bases). The length of the CDR3 is 14 residues. V was cut by 4 bases and J by 2 bases, with 9 bases left in between. In germline, CDR1 is SGHRS, CDR2 YFSETQ. The CDR3 coding sequence is TGCGCCAGCAGCCCGACAGGAAACACCGGGGAGCTGTTTTTT. Protein: CASSPTGNTGELFF.

The chain couples TRBV7-9 to TRBJ1-5; D possibly corresponds to TRBD1 (5 bases). This CDR3 has 15 amino acids. V was trimmed by 5 bases and J by 3 bases, leaving 14 bases between them. Looked up from germline, CDR1 is SEHNR and CDR2 is FQNEAQ (reference sequence). The CDR3: CASSPGPAFNQPQHF. The CDR3, as DNA: TGTGCCAGCAGCCCGGGACCTGCCTTCAATCAGCCCCAGCATTTT. Filled out from reference TRBV7-9 and TRBJ1-5, the complete variable domain reads DTGVSQNPRHKITKRGQNVTFRCDPISEHNRLYWYRQTLGQGPEFLTYFQNEAQLEKSRLLSDRFSAERPKGSFSTLEIQRTEQGDSAMYLCASSPGPAFNQPQHFGDGTRLSIL.

The chain uses TRBV9 and TRBJ1-1; D is undetermined. This CDR3 has 14 amino acids. The V end was cut by 0 bases, the J end by 0 bases, with 6 bases between. Germline V gene data show CDR1 as SGDLS and CDR2 as YYNGEE. The CDR3 region is CASSVGDLNTEAFF. DNA for the CDR3: TGTGCCAGCAGCGTAGGGGATCTGAACACTGAAGCTTTCTTT.

The chain uses TRBV11-2 and TRBJ1-1; maybe TRBD1 (6 bases). Germline loops: CDR1 SGHAT, CDR2 FQNNGV. CDR3 size: 11 residues. V lost 6 bases to trimming and J lost 8 bases, with 10 bases between them. The CDR3 here is CASRHREEAFF. For the CDR3, the DNA is TGTGCCAGCAGACACAGGGAGGAAGCTTTCTTT. The whole variable domain, filled in from reference TRBV11-2 and TRBJ1-1, reads EAGVAQSPRYKIIEKRQSVAFWCNPISGHATLYWYQQILGQGPKLLIQFQNNGVVDDSQLPKDRFSAERLKGVDSTLKIQPAKLEDSAVYLCASRHREEAFFGQGTRLTVV.

This chain connects TRBV18 to TRBJ1-1; unclear D gene. Trimming cost V 3 bases and J 8 bases, with 19 bases left between them. The CDR3 sequence is 15 residues long. CDR1 is KGHSH, CDR2 LQKENI, per germline. CDR3 nucleotide sequence: TGTGCCAGCTCACCCCTAAGTCAGAGCGATACGGAAGCTTTCTTT. Amino acids: CASSPLSQSDTEAFF.

CDR3 sequence reads: CASTGGLGTEAFF. As DNA, the CDR3 is TGTGCCAGTACTGGGGGGCTAGGGACTGAAGCTTTCTTT. This chain connects TRBV12-3 or TRBV12-4 to TRBJ1-1; TRBD1 might be the D (6 bases). The CDR3 is 13 amino acids. V was trimmed by 9 bases and J by 5 bases, leaving 16 bases between them.

J is TRBJ2-7 and V is TRBV19; D may be TRBD1 (5 bases). This CDR3 comprises 13 residues. The V and J ends lost 5 bases and 4 bases respectively, with 12 bases between them. Germline V gene lookup returns CDR1 LNHDA and CDR2 SQIVND (reference sequence). The DNA of the CDR3 is TGTGCCAGTAGTGCCCTACCAGGGTACGAGCAGTACGTC. Its protein product is CASSALPGYEQYV.

The chain employs TRBV14 and TRBJ2-5; a weak D match, TRBD1 (5 bases). The V gene's germline CDR1 is SGHDN and CDR2 FVKESK. CDR3 length: 18 residues. V shed 1 base and J shed 5 bases, with 23 bases lying between them. CDR3 sequence (DNA): TGTGCCAGCAGCCAAGTAAGGGGCAAAAGGGAAGCGCGGGAGACCCAGTACTTC. Residues: CASSQVRGKREARETQYF.

The rearrangement links TRBV18 to TRBJ1-3, with unresolved D. The germline V gene encodes CDR1 KGHSH and CDR2 LQKENI. The germline V and J ends were trimmed by 4 bases and 8 bases, with 18 bases remaining between them. The CDR3 sequence is 15 residues long. The CDR3 nucleotides are TGTGCCAGCTCACTTCCCCATGGACTGCTACACACCATATATTTT. It is translated as CASSLPHGLLHTIYF.

The V gene is TRBV19, the J gene TRBJ1-1; TRBD1 aligns across 7 bases. Trimming cost V 3 bases and J 2 bases; bases outside gene matches: 9. The CDR3 extends over 16 amino acids. Germline lookup yields CDR1 LNHDA and CDR2 SQIVND (reference sequence). The CDR3 nucleotides read TGTGCCAGTAGTATGTACAGGGGATTAATTAACACTGAAGCTTTCTTT. Residues: CASSMYRGLINTEAFF.